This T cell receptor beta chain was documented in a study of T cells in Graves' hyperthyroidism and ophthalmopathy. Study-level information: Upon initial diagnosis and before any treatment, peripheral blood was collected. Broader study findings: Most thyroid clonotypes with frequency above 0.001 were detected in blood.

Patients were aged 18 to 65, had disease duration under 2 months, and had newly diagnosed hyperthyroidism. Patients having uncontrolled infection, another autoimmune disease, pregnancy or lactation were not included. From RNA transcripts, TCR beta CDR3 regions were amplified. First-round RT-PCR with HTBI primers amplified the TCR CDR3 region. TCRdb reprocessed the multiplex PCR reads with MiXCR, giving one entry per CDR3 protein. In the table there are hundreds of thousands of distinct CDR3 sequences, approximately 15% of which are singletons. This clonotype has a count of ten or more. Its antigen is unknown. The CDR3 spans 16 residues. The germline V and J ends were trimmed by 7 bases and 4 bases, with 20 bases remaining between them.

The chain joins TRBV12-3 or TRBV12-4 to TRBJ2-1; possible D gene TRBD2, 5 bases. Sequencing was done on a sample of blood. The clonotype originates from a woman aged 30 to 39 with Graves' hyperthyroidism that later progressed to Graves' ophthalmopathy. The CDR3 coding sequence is TGTGCCAGCACCCGAGGGTCGAGCGGTTCATACAATGAGCAGTTCTTC. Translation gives CASTRGSSGSYNEQFF.